This TCR beta chain was sequenced for a study of CD8+CD57+ T cells in acquired aplastic anemia. The overall study: Sorted CD4+ and CD8+ cells yielded DNA averaging approximately 3 ug. Healthy donor CD4+ samples were sequenced to a depth that averaged about 11 million reads. Regarding the study as a whole: A significant difference in CD8+ Simpson's diversity between patients and controls was not found. It was found that under 30 CD8+ CDR3 sequences were shared between patients and controls.

V was shortened by 1 base and J by 2 bases, with 11 bases between the two germline ends. This CDR3 contains 15 residues. Looked up from germline, CDR1 is SGHTA and CDR2 is FQGNSA. This clonotype was recorded only once. Its antigen is unidentified. Researchers used genomic DNA as the template to profile TCR beta VDJ and CDR3. TCRdb analysed the reads with MiXCR anew, one entry per CDR3 protein. The sample yields some 190,000 distinct CDR3 sequences, 46% seen once. The rearrangement uses TRBV7-2 and TRBJ1-2, with unresolved D. The receptor comes from a human donor in good health. Sequenced input: sorted CD4+, CD8+, or CD8+CD57+ T cells (not recorded which) from PBMCs. The CDR3 DNA follows: TGTGCCAGCAGCTTAGGTAGCAGCCAGAACTATGGCTACACCTTC. Amino acid sequence: CASSLGSSQNYGYTF. The whole variable domain, filled in from reference TRBV7-2 and TRBJ1-2, reads GAGVSQSPSNKVTEKGKDVELRCDPISGHTALYWYRQSLGQGLEFLIYFQGNSAPDKSGLPSDRFSAERTGGSVSTLTIQRTQQEDSAVYLCASSLGSSQNYGYTFGSGTRLTVV.